This TCR beta chain is drawn from a study of CD8 T cells in ankylosing spondylitis (dated by TCRdb to about 2017). Regarding the complete study: The study set out to find disease-linked TCR variants by profiling T cell receptor beta repertoires in ankylosing spondylitis patients and healthy donors. The whole study cohort included over a hundred healthy donors and 25 ankylosing spondylitis patients. Peripheral blood was sampled, and synovial fluid was additionally collected from ankylosing spondylitis patients. The paper as a whole reports these results and caveats: Blood from ankylosing spondylitis patients appeared to be characterized by a TCR beta motif made up of several highly homologous amino acid variants. Some of the motif variants had been reported before in the synovial fluid and blood of reactive arthritis patients, a finding that suggests common disease-initiation mechanisms. A CD8+ phenotype was shown by the disease-linked clones, which were found at relatively low frequencies in peripheral blood. The disease-linked clones were reported to be significantly enriched in matched synovial fluid samples from ankylosing spondylitis patients.

This clonotype has a handful of counts. The clone's antigen remains unknown. No per-base quality is available; no much larger clone lies one base away. Sequencing instrument: Illumina HiSeq 2500. Quantitative 5'-RACE with molecular barcodes was used to prepare TCR beta libraries. The study's processing was this. A new computational method, built on a probabilistic model of VDJ rearrangement, was used to identify disease-linked TCR variants. TCRdb trimmed the raw reads at Q25, called clones with MiXCR and kept productive beta chains. Duplicate CDR3 protein sequences are folded into a single record with the most common DNA and genes. None of the V and J calls come from the authors' own analysis; TCRdb made them. Present in this sample are approximately 440,000 distinct CDR3 sequences, about a sixth of which were seen just once. Of the sample, 1% is held by the ten largest clones. The germline V gene yields SGHRS for CDR1 and YFSETQ for CDR2. Measured from the cysteine to the phenylalanine, the CDR3 is 17 residues long. The only DNA kept is the CDR3, 51 bases in frame from the first base. After removal of 4 bases from V and 6 bases from J, the junction retains 14 bases not matched to a gene.

Recombination linked TRBV5-1 to TRBJ2-1; 9 bases in the middle match TRBD1. Sequenced material: blood, either unsorted or a sorted T cell fraction (not recorded which). This TCR was sampled from a male donor with ankylosing spondylitis. The CDR3 reads as follows: CASSPTRTGVGVNEQFF. The DNA is TGCGCCAGCAGCCCAACCCGGACAGGGGTGGGGGTCAATGAGCAGTTCTTC.